These 20 T cell receptor beta chains originate from one sample sequenced in a study of identical twins. Each CDR3 protein is one row after TCRdb ran MiXCR on the 5' RACE reads. This table holds around 230,000 distinct CDR3 sequences, 5.5% to 7.5% found once. The same sample was also used in a study of T cells expressing NK-cell markers.

Sequenced sample: CD8+ T cells sorted from blood. The receptors stem from a woman between 18 and 30 years old in good health.

The gene calls are TRBV25-1 and TRBJ1-2; 10 positions agree with TRBD1. V shed 3 bases, J shed 5 bases, and the junction held 9 bases outside the gene matches. The CDR3 is 16 residues long. In germline, CDR1 is MGHDK, CDR2 SYGVNS. CDR3 loop: CASSDSGQGESYGYTF. In DNA form, the CDR3 reads TGTGCCAGCAGTGATAGCGGACAGGGGGAAAGTTATGGCTACACCTTC.

Ten or more counts support this clonotype. This chain uses TRBV6-5 with TRBJ1-1; no firm D call. The CDR3 is 12 amino acids. V lost 8 bases to trimming and J lost 1 base, with 8 bases between them. The germline gives CDR1 MNHEY, CDR2 SVGAGI. The CDR3 loop reads CASFGGNTEAFF. The CDR3, as DNA: TGTGCCAGCTTCGGCGGGAACACTGAAGCTTTCTTT.

The table lists this clonotype with a count of one. V usage is TRBV11-2 and J usage is TRBJ2-1; D not certain. The V end lost 5 bases, the J end lost 2 bases, and 16 bases lay between the germline ends. In germline, CDR1 is SGHAT, CDR2 FQNNGV. The CDR3 spans 16 residues. The CDR3 sequence is CASSQLRPPTYNEQFF. The CDR3 nucleotides are TGTGCCAGCAGCCAACTGAGGCCGCCAACCTACAATGAGCAGTTCTTC.

This clonotype was seen more than once but under ten times. As DNA, the CDR3 is TGTGCCAGCAGCTTATTGGGTCCCTCTGGAAACACCATATATTTT. Its translation is CASSLLGPSGNTIYF. This chain joins TRBV7-9 and TRBJ1-3; D gene unclear. There are 15 residues in the CDR3. Per the germline V gene, CDR1 is SEHNR and CDR2 is FQNEAQ (reference sequence). Between the trimmed V and J ends, which lost 2 bases and 0 bases, there was a span of 8 bases.

This clonotype has only a few counts. V usage is TRBV20-1 and J usage is TRBJ2-7; 9 bases fit TRBD2. The CDR3 loop spans 14 amino acids. Per the germline V gene, CDR1 is DFQATT and CDR2 is SNEGSKA (reference sequence). Trimming removed 3 bases from V and 3 bases from J; junction bases left unmatched: 6. The CDR3 sequence: CSASGGGVFYEQYF. The CDR3 nucleotides read TGCAGTGCTAGTGGCGGGGGGGTTTTCTACGAGCAGTACTTC.

This clonotype was seen a few times. The rearrangement links TRBV11-2 to TRBJ2-1; D gene uncertain. Germline V CDR1 and CDR2: SGHAT, FQNNGV. CDR3 size: 14 residues. V was shortened by 0 bases and J by 7 bases, with 10 bases between the two germline ends. The DNA for the CDR3 is TGTGCCAGCAGCTTAGATGAGATAGGTAATGAGCAGTTCTTC. Protein: CASSLDEIGNEQFF.

This clonotype was seen a handful of times. The chain is built from TRBV11-1 and TRBJ2-1; the D gene is possibly TRBD1 (6 bases). The CDR3 has 17 residues. V was shortened by 5 bases and J by 0 bases, with 17 bases between the two germline ends. CDR1 and CDR2 from the germline V gene are SGHAT and FQDESV (reference sequence). CDR3 in amino acids: CASSPRRGGSSYNEQFF. The CDR3 DNA is TGTGCCAGCAGCCCCAGAAGAGGGGGAAGCTCCTACAATGAGCAGTTCTTC.

This clonotype was detected only a few times. The chain employs TRBV10-3 and TRBJ2-3; no firm D call. V was shortened by 3 bases and J by 6 bases, with 10 bases between the two germline ends. This CDR3 comprises 13 residues. CDR1 is ENHRY, CDR2 SYGVKD, per germline. This CDR3 reads CAISDYASDTQYF. CDR3 DNA sequence: TGTGCCATCAGTGACTACGCGTCGGATACGCAGTATTTT.

This clonotype has a handful of counts. The rearrangement uses TRBV7-2 and TRBJ2-3; 16 nucleotides match TRBD2. V lost 5 bases and J lost 6; bases outside the gene matches: 8. CDR3 size: 17 residues. Looked up from germline, CDR1 is SGHTA and CDR2 is FQGNSA. In DNA, the CDR3 is TGTGCCAGCAGCGGGGCCGGGACTAGCGGGGGGGCTGATACGCAGTATTTT. Its protein is CASSGAGTSGGADTQYF.

This clonotype was observed a few times. The CDR3 spells CASSLGTTSTYEQYF. The CDR3 DNA reads as TGTGCCAGCAGCTTGGGCACCACTAGCACCTACGAGCAGTACTTC. V and J are TRBV7-9 and TRBJ2-7; possible D gene TRBD2, 6 bases. Looked up from germline, CDR1 is SEHNR and CDR2 is FQNEAQ (reference sequence). The germline V and J ends were trimmed by 3 bases and 2 bases, with 14 bases remaining between them. This CDR3 is 15 amino acids long.

V usage is TRBV5-1 and J usage is TRBJ1-1, with D unclear. V lost 1 base, J lost 4 bases, and 11 bases lay in between. CDR1 and CDR2 from the germline V gene are SGHRS and YFSETQ. The CDR3 is made up of 14 amino acids. CDR3 sequence: CASSLRGGGTEAFF. For the CDR3, the DNA is TGCGCCAGCAGCTTGCGCGGTGGTGGCACTGAAGCTTTCTTT.

This clonotype has ten or more counts. V gene TRBV9 combines with J gene TRBJ2-7; D might be TRBD2 (5 bases). The CDR3 sequence is 12 residues long. Germline lookup yields CDR1 SGDLS and CDR2 YYNGEE. Trimming pared 3 bases from V and 7 bases from J, leaving 11 bases between. The CDR3 nucleotides are TGTGCCAGCAGCGATACGGGATGGGAGCAGTACTTC. Translated: CASSDTGWEQYF.

This clonotype was observed a few times. The V gene is TRBV4-2, the J gene TRBJ2-7, with D perhaps assigned TRBD1 or TRBD2 (5 bases each). V was clipped by 3 bases and J by 2 bases, with 11 bases between them. Germline CDR1 and CDR2: LGHNA and YNFKEQ. The CDR3 is made up of 14 amino acids. CDR3 amino acids: CASSQGDGTYEQYF. The CDR3 DNA reads as TGTGCCAGCAGCCAGGGGGACGGTACCTACGAGCAGTACTTC.

This clonotype turned up a few times. J is TRBJ2-7 and V is TRBV9; the D is unclear. CDR3 size: 14 residues. CDR1 and CDR2 (germline): SGDLS, YYNGEE. Between the trimmed V and J ends, which lost 4 bases and 5 bases, there was a span of 16 bases. The CDR3 here is CASSHADEPNEQYF. CDR3 in DNA: TGTGCCAGCAGCCATGCCGACGAACCAAACGAGCAGTACTTC.

There are many counts of this clonotype. The V call is TRBV5-1, the J call TRBJ2-7, with D perhaps matching TRBD2 (6 bases). The CDR3 loop spans 13 amino acids. Per germline, CDR1 SGHRS and CDR2 YFSETQ. V was shortened by 4 bases and J by 2 bases, with 10 bases between the two germline ends. CDR3: CASSPGGAYEQYF. In nucleotides, the CDR3 is TGCGCCAGCAGCCCGGGCGGGGCCTACGAGCAGTACTTC.

This clonotype turned up a few times. The CDR3 here is CASSLAGPGYEQYF. CDR3 bases: TGTGCCAGCAGTTTGGCCGGGCCGGGGTACGAGCAGTACTTC. This sequence joins TRBV12-3 or TRBV12-4 and TRBJ2-7, with a possible D match to TRBD2 (5 bases). Trimming pared 3 bases from V and 4 bases from J, leaving 13 bases between. This CDR3 is built from 14 residues.

This clonotype was seen many times. The chain has TRBV12-3 or TRBV12-4 and TRBJ2-7; TRBD2 agrees at 7 bases. V shed 8 bases and J 1 base; nucleotides not matched to a gene: 2. CDR3 length equals 12 residues. The DNA of the CDR3 is TGTGCCAGCGGGGGGGGGTCCTACGAGCAGTACTTC. This encodes CASGGGSYEQYF.

This clonotype was recorded a few times. The chain has TRBV30 and TRBJ2-1; 7 bases match TRBD2. This CDR3 is built from 14 residues. CDR1 and CDR2 (germline): GTSNPN, SVGIG (reference sequence). V was clipped by 5 bases and J by 3 bases; unmatched bases: 7. The CDR3 is CAWSQASGYNEQFF. In DNA form, the CDR3 reads TGTGCCTGGTCTCAGGCTAGCGGCTACAATGAGCAGTTCTTC.

This clonotype was observed a few times. The chain has TRBV7-9 and TRBJ2-1; tentatively, D is TRBD2 (6 bases). From germline, CDR1 is SEHNR and CDR2 FQNEAQ (reference sequence). The CDR3 runs 16 residues. V was pared by 5 bases and J by 6 bases, with 20 bases between. CDR3 protein: CASSTTRPPHSNEQFF. Written as DNA, the CDR3 is TGTGCCAGCAGCACGACTAGACCCCCCCATAGCAATGAGCAGTTCTTC. Filled out from reference TRBV7-9 and TRBJ2-1, the complete variable domain reads DTGVSQNPRHKITKRGQNVTFRCDPISEHNRLYWYRQTLGQGPEFLTYFQNEAQLEKSRLLSDRFSAERPKGSFSTLEIQRTEQGDSAMYLCASSTTRPPHSNEQFFGPGTRLTVL.

This clonotype occurred a few times. The chain combines TRBV4-3 with TRBJ1-5; D may be TRBD1 (6 bases). V shed 1 base and J shed 4 bases, with 8 bases lying between them. Germline values: CDR1 LGHNA, CDR2 YSLEER. The CDR3 loop spans 14 amino acids. The CDR3 loop is CASSQGQGNQPQHF. For the CDR3, the DNA is TGCGCCAGCAGCCAAGGTCAGGGGAATCAGCCCCAGCATTTT.